A single sample is the source of the 15 T cell receptor beta chains below, sequenced in a study of blood T cell repertoires in COVID-19. Assay used: immunoSEQ multiplex PCR; TCRdb lists only in-frame clones, some missing. The sample holds approximately 90,000 clones, 81% seen once. Sequencing input: peripheral blood. These receptors originate from a man older than 75 with active or convalescent COVID-19.

The chain joins TRBV5-1 to TRBJ2-1; D is perhaps TRBD2 (6 bases). The CDR3 is 13 amino acids. Germline lookup yields CDR1 SGHRS and CDR2 YFSETQ. The V and J ends lost 7 bases and 7 bases respectively, with 15 bases between them. The CDR3, as DNA: TGCGCCAGCCGGCCCGGGGACTTGAATGAGCAGTTCTTC. This codes for CASRPGDLNEQFF.

This clone came up a few times. The chain carries TRBV3-1 (or the pseudogene TRBV3-2) and TRBJ2-7; the D gene is possibly TRBD2 (5 bases). Germline CDR1 reads LGHDT; CDR2 reads YNNKEL (reference sequence). V was shortened by 4 bases and J by 5 bases, with 15 bases between the two germline ends. This CDR3 is 14 amino acids long. The chain's CDR3 is CASSPPGIRNEQYF. The CDR3 region has the DNA TGTGCCAGCAGCCCCCCGGGGATAAGAAACGAGCAGTACTTC.

The chain employs TRBV7-2 and TRBJ1-1, with TRBD1 matching 7 bases. The germline gives CDR1 SGHTA, CDR2 FQGNSA. The CDR3 has 14 residues. V was pared by 0 bases and J by 5 bases, with 3 bases of the junction left unmatched. The chain's CDR3 is CASSLAQGGTEAFF. CDR3 DNA sequence: TGTGCCAGCAGCTTAGCGCAGGGGGGTACTGAAGCTTTCTTT.

J is TRBJ1-5 and V is TRBV6-6; 10 positions match TRBD1. This CDR3 is built from 19 residues. Germline loops: CDR1 MNHNY, CDR2 SVGAGI (reference sequence). After removal of 5 bases from V and 0 bases from J, the junction contained 13 bases not matched to a gene. CDR3: CASSQNRDRGVNSNQPQHF. In DNA form, the CDR3 reads TGTGCCAGCAGTCAAAACCGGGACAGGGGAGTTAATAGCAATCAGCCCCAGCATTTT.

This chain uses TRBV2 with TRBJ2-1; 10 bases agree with TRBD2. The CDR3 covers 17 residues. Germline values: CDR1 SNHLY, CDR2 FYNNEI. The J segment lost 0 bases and the V segment lost 4 bases, leaving 6 bases of the junction unmatched. Here the CDR3 DNA reads TGTGCCAGCAGTGCCTCTAGCGGGGGCTTCTCCTACAATGAGCAGTTCTTC. It is translated as CASSASSGGFSYNEQFF.

This clone was seen only a few times. This chain joins TRBV7-2 and TRBJ2-1; D unresolved. Trimming left V 2 bases short and J 7 bases short, with 6 bases between. CDR3 size: 12 residues. CDR1 is SGHTA, CDR2 FQGNSA, per germline. The CDR3 protein is CASSLYLNEQFF. In DNA form, the CDR3 reads TGTGCCAGCAGCTTATATTTGAATGAGCAGTTCTTC.

The chain has TRBV19 and TRBJ1-1, with a tentative D call TRBD1 (5 bases). CDR1 is LNHDA, CDR2 SQIVND, per germline (reference sequence). V was clipped by 1 base and J by 1 base, with 13 bases between them. The CDR3 totals 16 residues. As DNA, the CDR3 is TGTGCCAGTAGTATAGGTTGGCGGCAGGGGAACACTGAAGCTTTCTTT. It translates to CASSIGWRQGNTEAFF.

This rearrangement joins TRBV3-1 (or the pseudogene TRBV3-2) to TRBJ1-2; D possibly corresponds to TRBD1 (5 bases). CDR1 and CDR2 from the germline V gene are LGHDT and YNNKEL (reference sequence). Trimming removed 3 bases from V and 0 bases from J, with 17 bases in between. The CDR3 extends over 17 amino acids. CDR3 in DNA: TGTGCCAGCAGCCACTTATACCTCAGGGACTCTAACTATGGCTACACCTTC. Residues: CASSHLYLRDSNYGYTF.

V gene TRBV24-1 combines with J gene TRBJ2-7, with 8 bases identical to TRBD1. Losses at the gene ends were 4 bases for V and 5 bases for J; bases not matched to a gene: 6. Germline V gene lookup returns CDR1 KGHDR and CDR2 SFDVKD. The length of the CDR3 is 14 residues. The CDR3 loop reads CATSDPGQVNEQYF. The CDR3 region has the DNA TGTGCCACCAGTGACCCGGGACAGGTAAACGAGCAGTACTTC.

This clone was picked up a small number of times. The V and J genes are TRBV28 and TRBJ1-6, with a tentative D call TRBD1 (5 bases). There are 15 residues in the CDR3. Germline V gene data show CDR1 as MDHEN and CDR2 as SYDVKM. Trimming pared 6 bases from V and 3 bases from J, leaving 12 bases between. The CDR3 DNA follows: TGTGCCAGCAGACCGGGCGGGGGCTATAATTCACCCCTCCACTTT. Translating it yields CASRPGGGYNSPLHF.

This clone was detected only once. V gene TRBV5-1 combines with J gene TRBJ1-2; D may be TRBD1 (5 bases). Trimming cost V 4 bases and J 6 bases, with 16 bases left between them. Germline CDR1 and CDR2: SGHRS and YFSETQ. The CDR3 has 14 residues. Written as DNA, the CDR3 is TGCGCCAGCAGCCAAGCTGCAGGAGGGGATGGCTACACCTTC. The encoded protein is CASSQAAGGDGYTF.

The chain has TRBV6-6 and TRBJ2-1, with a possible D match to TRBD1 (6 bases). V gave up 5 bases and J gave up 4 bases, with 9 bases separating them. In germline, CDR1 is MNHNY, CDR2 SVGAGI (reference sequence). The CDR3 consists of 13 residues. CDR3 DNA sequence: TGTGCCAGCAGTCAGGGGTCTTACAATGAGCAGTTCTTC. Amino acids: CASSQGSYNEQFF.

The chain employs TRBV3-1 (or the pseudogene TRBV3-2) and TRBJ2-1, with 8 bases matching TRBD1. Germline assignment: CDR1 LGHDT and CDR2 YNNKEL (reference sequence). CDR3 size: 16 residues. The ends lost 4 bases at V and 8 bases at J; junction bases unmatched: 13. The CDR3 DNA is TGTGCCAGCAGCCCCACGACAGGGGAGCAATTATATGAGCAGTTCTTC. Protein: CASSPTTGEQLYEQFF.

This chain uses TRBV5-8 with TRBJ1-6; 9 nucleotides match TRBD1. The CDR3 extends over 15 amino acids. Trimming removed 4 bases from V and 10 bases from J; junction bases left unmatched: 9. The germline gives CDR1 SGHTS, CDR2 YDEGEE. CDR3 coding DNA: TGTGCCAGCAGCCCCCCCGGGACAGGGCGGTCACCCCTCCACTTT. The encoded protein is CASSPPGTGRSPLHF. Looking up the rest from reference TRBV5-8 and TRBJ1-6 gives the full variable domain: EAGVTQSPTHLIKTRGQQATLRCSPISGHTSVYWYQQALGLGLQFLLWYDEGEERNRGNFPPRFSGRQFPNYSSELNVNALELEDSALYLCASSPPGTGRSPLHFGNGTRLTVT.

The rearrangement joins TRBV5-5 to TRBJ2-7; TRBD1 is a possible D gene (5 bases). The CDR3 spans 14 residues. Germline CDR1 and CDR2: SGHKS and YYEKEE (reference sequence). V lost 1 base to trimming and J lost 4 bases, with 12 bases between them. This CDR3 is CASSLQAGLYEQYF. CDR3 nucleotides: TGTGCCAGCAGCTTGCAGGCAGGGCTATACGAGCAGTACTTC.